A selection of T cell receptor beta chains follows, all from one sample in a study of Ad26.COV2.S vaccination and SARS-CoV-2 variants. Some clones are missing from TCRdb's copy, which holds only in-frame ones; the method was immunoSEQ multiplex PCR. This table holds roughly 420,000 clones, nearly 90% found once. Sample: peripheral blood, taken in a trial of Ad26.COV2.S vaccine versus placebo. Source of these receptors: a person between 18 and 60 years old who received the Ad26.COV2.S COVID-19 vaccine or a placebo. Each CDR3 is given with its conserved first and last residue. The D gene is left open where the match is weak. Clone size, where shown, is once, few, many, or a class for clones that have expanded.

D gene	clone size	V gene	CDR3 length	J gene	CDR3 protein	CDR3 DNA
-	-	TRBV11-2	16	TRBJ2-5	CASSLGSGANQETQYF	TGTGCCAGCAGCTTAGGGTCGGGGGCGAACCAAGAGACCCAGTACTTC
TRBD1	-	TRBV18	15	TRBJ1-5	CASSHTRTGQQPQHF	TGTGCCAGCTCACACACTAGGACAGGGCAACAGCCCCAGCATTTT
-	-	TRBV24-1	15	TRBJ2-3	CATSDFFDSTDTQYF	TGTGCCACCAGTGATTTTTTCGACAGCACAGATACGCAGTATTTT
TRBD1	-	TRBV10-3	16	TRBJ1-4	CAISESRQGASEKLFF	TGTGCCATCAGTGAGTCAAGACAGGGGGCAAGTGAAAAACTGTTTTTT
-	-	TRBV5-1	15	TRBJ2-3	CASSLGPPVTDTQYF	TGCGCCAGCAGCTTGGGACCTCCCGTCACAGATACGCAGTATTTT
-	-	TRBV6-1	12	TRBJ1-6	CASSESVSPLHF	TGTGCCAGCAGTGAATCGGTTTCACCCCTCCACTTT
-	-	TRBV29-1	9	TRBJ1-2	CSVGVGYTF	TGCAGCGTTGGGGTCGGCTACACCTTC
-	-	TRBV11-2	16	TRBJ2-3	CASSLGGGGRTDTQYF	TGTGCCAGCAGCTTAGGAGGGGGTGGGCGCACAGATACGCAGTATTTT
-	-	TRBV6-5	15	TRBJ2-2	CASSTRSGYTGELFF	TGTGCCAGCAGCACTAGAAGTGGGTACACCGGGGAGCTGTTTTTT
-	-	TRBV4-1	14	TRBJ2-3	CASSQAARTDTQYF	TGCGCCAGCAGCCAAGCAGCCCGCACAGATACGCAGTATTTT
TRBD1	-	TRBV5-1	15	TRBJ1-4	CASSYRDRGDEKLFF	TGCGCCAGCAGCTACAGGGACAGGGGGGATGAAAAACTGTTTTTT
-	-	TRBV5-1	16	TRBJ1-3	CASSLALRNSGNTIYF	TGCGCCAGCAGCTTGGCTCTACGGAACTCTGGAAACACCATATATTTT
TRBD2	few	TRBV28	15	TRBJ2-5	CASSLLAGGEETQYF	TGTGCCAGCAGTTTACTAGCGGGAGGGGAAGAGACCCAGTACTTC
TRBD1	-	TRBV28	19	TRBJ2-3	CASSSQGWQGAFGTDTQYF	TGTGCCAGCAGCTCCCAGGGTTGGCAGGGGGCATTTGGCACAGATACGCAGTATTTT
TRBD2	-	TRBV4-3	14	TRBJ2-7	CASSERGALHEQYF	TGCGCCAGCAGCGAGCGGGGGGCGCTACACGAGCAGTACTTC
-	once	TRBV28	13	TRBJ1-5	CASSSTPDQPQHF	TGTGCCAGCAGCTCCACACCCGATCAGCCCCAGCATTTT
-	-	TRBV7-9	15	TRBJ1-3	CASSLGGRGGNTIYF	TGTGCCAGCAGCCTGGGAGGCAGAGGGGGAAACACCATATATTTT
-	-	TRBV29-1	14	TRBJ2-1	CSARGSLLYNEQFF	TGCAGCGCCCGAGGGTCTTTACTCTACAATGAGCAGTTCTTC
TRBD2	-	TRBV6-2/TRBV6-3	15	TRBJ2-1	CASSKSGLEYNEQFF	TGTGCCAGCAGCAAGTCGGGACTAGAATACAATGAGCAGTTCTTC
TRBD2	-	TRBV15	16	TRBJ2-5	CATSSLTSGGVETQYF	TGTGCCACCAGCAGCTTGACTAGCGGGGGGGTGGAGACCCAGTACTTC
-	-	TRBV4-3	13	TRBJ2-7	CASSQGWGYEQYF	TGCGCCAGCAGCCAAGGATGGGGATACGAGCAGTACTTC
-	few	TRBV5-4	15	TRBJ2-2	CASSPDNKYTGELFF	TGTGCCAGCAGCCCAGATAACAAGTACACCGGGGAGCTGTTTTTT
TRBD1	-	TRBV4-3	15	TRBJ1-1	CASSQDVYRDREAFF	TGCGCCAGCAGCCAAGATGTTTACCGGGACAGGGAAGCTTTCTTT
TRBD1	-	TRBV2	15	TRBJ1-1	CASSGQASRDTEAFF	TGTGCCAGCTCGGGACAGGCATCGAGGGACACTGAAGCTTTCTTT
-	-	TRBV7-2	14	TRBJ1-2	CASSLARGYYGYTF	TGTGCCAGCAGCTTAGCTCGGGGGTACTATGGCTACACCTTC
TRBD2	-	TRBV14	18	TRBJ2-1	CASSQEAGTSGDYNEQFF	TGTGCCAGCAGCCAAGAAGCTGGGACTAGCGGAGACTACAATGAGCAGTTCTTC
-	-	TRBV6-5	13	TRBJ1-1	CASNSRPGVPAFF	TGTGCCAGCAACTCCCGACCAGGGGTTCCAGCTTTCTTT
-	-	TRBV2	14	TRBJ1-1	CASSARTRGTEAFF	TGTGCCAGCAGTGCCAGGACCCGCGGCACTGAAGCTTTCTTT
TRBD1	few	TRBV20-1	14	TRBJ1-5	CSASEGGSNQPQHF	TGCAGTGCTAGTGAAGGGGGCAGCAATCAGCCCCAGCATTTT